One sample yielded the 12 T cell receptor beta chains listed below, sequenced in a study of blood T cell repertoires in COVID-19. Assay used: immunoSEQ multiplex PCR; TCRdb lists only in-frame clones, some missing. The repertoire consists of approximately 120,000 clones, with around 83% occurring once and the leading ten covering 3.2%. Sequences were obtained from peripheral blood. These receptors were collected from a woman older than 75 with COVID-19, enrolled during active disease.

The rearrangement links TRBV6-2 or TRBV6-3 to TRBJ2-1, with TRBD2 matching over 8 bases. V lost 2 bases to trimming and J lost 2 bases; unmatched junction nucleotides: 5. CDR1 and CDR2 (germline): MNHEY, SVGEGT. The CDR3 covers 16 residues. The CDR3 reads CASSYEAGGPYNEQFF. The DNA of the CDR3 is TGTGCCAGCAGTTACGAGGCGGGAGGACCCTACAATGAGCAGTTCTTC.

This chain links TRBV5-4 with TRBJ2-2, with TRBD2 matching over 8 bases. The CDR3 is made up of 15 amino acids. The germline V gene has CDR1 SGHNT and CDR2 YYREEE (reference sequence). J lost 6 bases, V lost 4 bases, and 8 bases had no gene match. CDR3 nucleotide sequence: TGTGCCAGCAGCCCCCCCGGGACTAGTTCCGGGGAGCTGTTTTTT. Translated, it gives CASSPPGTSSGELFF.

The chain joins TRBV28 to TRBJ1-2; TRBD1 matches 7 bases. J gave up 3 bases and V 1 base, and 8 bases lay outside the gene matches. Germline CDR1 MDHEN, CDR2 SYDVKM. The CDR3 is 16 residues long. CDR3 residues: CASSLSPHRGDYGYTF. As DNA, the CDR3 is TGTGCCAGCAGTTTATCCCCCCACAGGGGAGACTATGGCTACACCTTC.

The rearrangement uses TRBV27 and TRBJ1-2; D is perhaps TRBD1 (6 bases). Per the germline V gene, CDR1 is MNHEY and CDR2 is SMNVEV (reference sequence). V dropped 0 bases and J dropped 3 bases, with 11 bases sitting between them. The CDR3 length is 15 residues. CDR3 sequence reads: CASSLSGRGYYGYTF. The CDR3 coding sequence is TGTGCCAGCAGTTTATCGGGCAGGGGATACTATGGCTACACCTTC.

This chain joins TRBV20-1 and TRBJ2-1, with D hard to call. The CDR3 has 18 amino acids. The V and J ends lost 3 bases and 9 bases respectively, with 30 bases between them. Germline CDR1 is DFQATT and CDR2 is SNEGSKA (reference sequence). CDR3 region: CSASSADQPNSIGTEQFF. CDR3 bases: TGCAGTGCTAGTTCGGCAGATCAACCTAACAGCATAGGCACTGAGCAGTTCTTC.

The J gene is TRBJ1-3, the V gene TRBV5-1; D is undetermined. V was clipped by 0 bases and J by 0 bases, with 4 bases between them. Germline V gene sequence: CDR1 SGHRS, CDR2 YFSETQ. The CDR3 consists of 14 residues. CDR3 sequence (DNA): TGCGCCAGCAGCTTGGATAGCTCTGGAAACACCATATATTTT. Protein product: CASSLDSSGNTIYF.

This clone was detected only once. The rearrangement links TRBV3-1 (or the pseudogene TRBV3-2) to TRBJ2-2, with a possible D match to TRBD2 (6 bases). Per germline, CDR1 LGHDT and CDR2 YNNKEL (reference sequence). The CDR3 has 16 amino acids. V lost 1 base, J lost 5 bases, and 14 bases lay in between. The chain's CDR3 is CASSQAQRARTGELFF. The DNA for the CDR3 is TGTGCCAGCAGCCAAGCTCAGCGGGCTAGGACCGGGGAGCTGTTTTTT.

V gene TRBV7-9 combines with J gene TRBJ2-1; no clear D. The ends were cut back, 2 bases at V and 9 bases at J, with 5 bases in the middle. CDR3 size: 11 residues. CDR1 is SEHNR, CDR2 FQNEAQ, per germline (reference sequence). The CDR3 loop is CASSLSIEQFF. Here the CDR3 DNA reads TGTGCCAGCAGCTTATCCATTGAGCAGTTCTTC.

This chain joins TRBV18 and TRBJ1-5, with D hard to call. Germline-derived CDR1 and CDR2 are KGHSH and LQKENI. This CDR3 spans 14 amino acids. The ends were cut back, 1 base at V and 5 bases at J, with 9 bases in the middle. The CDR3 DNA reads TGTGCCAGCTCACCACTTGGGCAGGATCAGCCCCAGCATTTT. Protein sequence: CASSPLGQDQPQHF. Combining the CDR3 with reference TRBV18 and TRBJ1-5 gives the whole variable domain NAGVMQNPRHLVRRRGQEARLRCSPMKGHSHVYWYRQLPEEGLKFMVYLQKENIIDESGMPKERFSAEFPKEGPSILRIQQVVRGDSAAYFCASSPLGQDQPQHFGDGTRLSIL.

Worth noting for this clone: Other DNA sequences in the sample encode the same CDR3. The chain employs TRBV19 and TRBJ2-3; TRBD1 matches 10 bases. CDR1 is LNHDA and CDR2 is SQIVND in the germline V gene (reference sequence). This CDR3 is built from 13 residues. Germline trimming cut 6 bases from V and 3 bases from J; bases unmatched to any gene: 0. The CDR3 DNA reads TGTGCCAGTAGGGACAGGGGGACAGATACGCAGTATTTT. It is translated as CASRDRGTDTQYF.

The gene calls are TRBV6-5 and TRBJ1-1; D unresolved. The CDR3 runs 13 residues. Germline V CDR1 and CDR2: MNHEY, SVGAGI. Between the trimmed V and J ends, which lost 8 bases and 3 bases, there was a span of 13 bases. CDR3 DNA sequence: TGTGCCAGCCCCGGACTTTTCGACACTGAAGCTTTCTTT. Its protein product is CASPGLFDTEAFF.

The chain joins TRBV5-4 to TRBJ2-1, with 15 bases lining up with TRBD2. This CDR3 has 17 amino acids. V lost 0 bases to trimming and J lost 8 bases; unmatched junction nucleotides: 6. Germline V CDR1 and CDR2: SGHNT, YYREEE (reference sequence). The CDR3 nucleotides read TGTGCCAGCAGCTTGGAGCTCGGGACTAGCGGGAGGTATGAGCAGTTCTTC. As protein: CASSLELGTSGRYEQFF.